This TCR beta chain was sequenced in a study of shared clonotypes between healthy human individuals. Findings and limits, study-wide: Naive subsets, compared against memory subsets, generally had larger estimated richness values.

This clone was seen a single time. Its antigen is currently unknown. The same CDR3 also results from other DNA sequences found in this sample. CD8 cells classed as naive were CD45RO-negative and positively selected for CCR7, excluding terminally differentiated effector memory CD45RA+ cells. Healthy and HIV-negative, the adult donors had no recent acute infections or vaccinations. The V end was cut by 2 bases, the J end by 5 bases, with 13 bases between. The CDR3 is made up of 15 amino acids. Germline V lookup: CDR1 SGHDT, CDR2 YYEEEE. Replicate PCRs from sorted subsets contained 200 ng DNA, which is tens of thousands of T cell genomes. Libraries were prepared by immunoSEQ multiplex PCR; TCRdb keeps only in-frame clonotypes and omits some of them. In the table there are approximately 2,000,000 clones, approximately 92% of which are singletons.

Sample: naive CD8+ T cells from PBMCs. This TCR came from a man aged 18 to 29 in good health. Some clones in this sample may be carry-over from other donors' samples. V usage is TRBV5-6 and J usage is TRBJ2-2, with D possibly being TRBD2 (6 bases). CDR3 in DNA: TGTGCCAGCAGCTTCCGGGGACTCGGAACCGGGGAGCTGTTTTTT. Translation gives CASSFRGLGTGELFF.